This T cell receptor beta chain was obtained from a study of blood T cell repertoires in COVID-19. The CDR3 has 12 residues. V lost 6 bases to trimming and J lost 6 bases, with 9 bases between them. From germline, CDR1 is MNHEY and CDR2 SVGAGI. In the original workflow: From reference gene primer amplification, estimates of nucleated cell counts were derived. Sequenced by immunoSEQ multiplex PCR; TCRdb stores in-frame clones only, minus some. That table furnishes V, J and clone size, whereas the DNA furnished D and trimming. This table has under 50,000 clones, 93% appearing once. The Seattle site enrolled patients during active infection and followed them longitudinally. This clone has a handful of counts.

The sample comprised peripheral blood. V usage is TRBV6-5 and J usage is TRBJ1-5; D remains unclear. This receptor was obtained from a man aged 55 to 70 with COVID-19, enrolled during active disease. The CDR3 sequence: CASRRLRQPQHF. The CDR3 DNA sequence: TGTGCCAGCAGGCGGCTGCGTCAGCCCCAGCATTTT.